The 8 T cell receptor beta chains in this list originate from one sample, sequenced in a study of blood T cell repertoires in COVID-19. The repertoire was sequenced with immunoSEQ multiplex PCR; TCRdb's copy has only in-frame clones and lacks some. The sample has approximately 310,000 clones, around 85% seen once. The source material was PBMCs or T cells enriched from blood (not recorded which). The receptor source for this set is a woman in her 30s who had been exposed to COVID-19.

This chain joins TRBV28 and TRBJ1-2; maybe TRBD1 (6 bases). The CDR3 length is 15 residues. Trimming took 4 bases from V and 0 from J, leaving 12 bases between them. Germline V gene data show CDR1 as MDHEN and CDR2 as SYDVKM. CDR3 sequence reads: CASSSGGDTNYGYTF. The CDR3 DNA sequence: TGTGCCAGCAGTTCGGGGGGGGACACTAACTATGGCTACACCTTC.

The sample holds one count of this clone. This chain connects TRBV5-1 to TRBJ2-7; 9 nucleotides align to TRBD1. V gave up 4 bases and J gave up 4 bases; unmatched junction bases: 9. The germline V gene has CDR1 SGHRS and CDR2 YFSETQ. The CDR3 spans 15 residues. The CDR3 DNA follows: TGCGCCAGCAGCCCGTGGACAGGGGATCAGTACGAGCAGTACTTC. Translating it yields CASSPWTGDQYEQYF.

The chain has TRBV5-5 and TRBJ1-6, with D perhaps TRBD1 (5 bases). V was pared by 3 bases and J by 7 bases, with 17 bases between. The CDR3 covers 16 residues. Per the germline V gene, CDR1 is SGHKS and CDR2 is YYEKEE (reference sequence). Here the CDR3 reads CASSSTRGERNSPLHF. The CDR3 coding sequence is TGTGCCAGCAGCTCTACCCGGGGGGAAAGGAATTCACCCCTCCACTTT.

The rearrangement joins TRBV7-2 to TRBJ1-1, with a weak D call TRBD1 (5 bases). The CDR3 runs 14 residues. Germline V gene sequence: CDR1 SGHTA, CDR2 FQGNSA. The V gene lost 5 bases and the J gene lost 1 base, with 11 bases spanning the gap. CDR3 bases: TGTGCCAGCAGCCGGGTAGGGGAGAACACTGAAGCTTTCTTT. Its translation is CASSRVGENTEAFF.

V and J are TRBV5-1 and TRBJ2-7; no reliable D call. V was pared by 0 bases and J by 1 base, with 8 bases between. Germline V gene lookup returns CDR1 SGHRS and CDR2 YFSETQ. CDR3 length: 14 residues. The CDR3 reads CASSLGAISYEQYF. In nucleotides, the CDR3 is TGCGCCAGCAGCTTGGGGGCTATTTCCTACGAGCAGTACTTC.

This chain joins TRBV10-3 and TRBJ2-7, with TRBD2 as a possible D gene (6 bases). CDR3 size: 13 residues. Germline V gives CDR1 ENHRY, CDR2 SYGVKD. The V end lost 7 bases, the J end lost 7 bases, and 17 bases lay between the germline ends. Here the CDR3 reads CAITGPGSGEQYF. In DNA, the CDR3 is TGTGCCATCACGGGGCCTGGTAGCGGAGAGCAGTACTTC.

This clone was seen a few times. The rearrangement joins TRBV10-1 to TRBJ2-7, with 7 positions matching TRBD1. Germline loops: CDR1 WNHNN, CDR2 SYGVQD (reference sequence). The CDR3 runs 13 residues. The ends lost 8 bases at V and 5 bases at J; junction bases unmatched: 9. The CDR3 region has the DNA TGCGCCAGCCAGGACAGGCCAGGGAACGAGCAGTACTTC. This translates into CASQDRPGNEQYF.

For the CDR3, the DNA is TGTGCCAGCACGGCTAGCGGGATTCAGACCCAGTACTTC. Translation gives CASTASGIQTQYF. The chain joins TRBV6-5 to TRBJ2-5; 9 bases are shared with TRBD2. J lost 6 bases, V lost 7 bases, and 6 bases had no gene match. Germline V CDR1 and CDR2: MNHEY, SVGAGI. This CDR3 spans 13 amino acids.